The T cell receptor (beta chain) under discussion was sequenced for a study of T cells in tuberculosis. Worth noting for this clone: The antigen is not known.

General study results and limits: Smaller distances to GMM-specific TCRs suggested their expansion in active tuberculosis.

The time point is: new active TB diagnosis, blood taken before or within 7 days of starting treatment. Each clinical donor contributed on average around 97,000 T cells from unsorted cryopreserved PBMC. The repertoire was sequenced with immunoSEQ multiplex PCR; TCRdb's copy has only in-frame clones and lacks some. The sample lists over 30,000 clones, 87% occurring once. The CDR3 length is 13 residues. Per germline, CDR1 SGHNT and CDR2 YENEEA. V lost 5 bases, J lost 5 bases, and 9 bases lay in between. The input for sequencing was PBMCs, taken at tuberculosis diagnosis. This rearrangement joins TRBV11-3 to TRBJ2-2, with D perhaps matching TRBD2 (6 bases). This receptor was identified in an adult with tuberculosis. CDR3 nucleotides: TGTGCCAGCAGCCGAGGAGGGACCGGGGAGCTGTTTTTT. Amino acids: CASSRGGTGELFF. Combining the CDR3 with reference TRBV11-3 and TRBJ2-2 gives the whole variable domain EAGVVQSPRYKIIEKKQPVAFWCNPISGHNTLYWYLQNLGQGPELLIRYENEEAVDDSQLPKDRFSAERLKGVDSTLKIQPAELGDSAVYLCASSRGGTGELFFGEGSRLTVL.